The 27 T cell receptor beta chains given below trace back to one sample, sequenced in a study of shared clonotypes between healthy human individuals. CD45RO negativity and positive selection for CCR7 defined naive CD8 cells, a population that excluded terminally differentiated effector memory CD45RA+ cells. Profiled with immunoSEQ multiplex PCR; TCRdb holds only in-frame clones, not every one. Altogether some 740,000 clones are present, about 91% being singletons, with the ten largest covering 24%. The specimen was naive CD8+ T cells sorted from blood. The receptors shown here come from a man aged 30-40 years in good health.

This sequence joins TRBV5-6 and TRBJ2-2; 9 nucleotides line up with TRBD2. The germline V gene encodes CDR1 SGHDT and CDR2 YYEEEE. This CDR3 is 14 amino acids long. V shed 3 bases and J 6 bases; nucleotides not matched to a gene: 3. The CDR3: CASSWTSVPGELFF. The CDR3, as DNA: TGTGCCAGCAGCTGGACTAGCGTCCCCGGGGAGCTGTTTTTT.

This chain connects TRBV27 to TRBJ1-5; D gene unclear. The CDR3 sequence is 15 residues long. V gave up 4 bases and J gave up 2 bases, with 12 bases separating them. CDR1 is MNHEY, CDR2 SMNVEV, per germline (reference sequence). CDR3 region: CASSSVGWGNQPQHF. The CDR3 DNA follows: TGTGCCAGCAGTTCCGTCGGCTGGGGCAATCAGCCCCAGCATTTT.

The V and J genes are TRBV29-1 and TRBJ1-2; weak D call: TRBD1 (5 bases). Germline values: CDR1 SQVTM, CDR2 ANQGSEA. The CDR3 extends over 12 amino acids. The germline V and J ends were trimmed by 7 bases and 7 bases, with 16 bases remaining between them. The CDR3 DNA is TGCAGCGCATTGGACGGGACGGGTGGCTACACCTTC. It specifies CSALDGTGGYTF. Complete variable domain (other parts from reference TRBV29-1 and TRBJ1-2): SAVISQKPSRDICQRGTSLTIQCQVDSQVTMMFWYRQQPGQSLTLIATANQGSEATYESGFVIDKFPISRPNLTFSTLTVSNMSPEDSSIYLCSALDGTGGYTFGSGTRLTVV.

The chain carries TRBV21-1 and TRBJ2-5; the table's TRBD1 call for D was not verified on the DNA. TRBV21-1 is an annotated pseudogene. The CDR3 spans 18 residues. This chain's CDR3 is CASSKNDHRYPYQETQYF. Written as DNA, the CDR3 is TGTGCCAGCAGCAAGAACGACCACAGGTACCCGTATCAAGAGACCCAGTACTTC.

The chain links TRBV25-1 to TRBJ2-4, with 8 bases matching TRBD2. The CDR3 is 16 amino acids. Trimming cost V 3 bases and J 5 bases; bases outside gene matches: 9. Germline V gives CDR1 MGHDK, CDR2 SYGVNS. For the CDR3, the DNA is TGTGCCAGCAGTGAGTCCCCGGGGGGGCTTCAAAACATTCAGTACTTC. Amino acids: CASSESPGGLQNIQYF.

The chain has TRBV19 and TRBJ2-7, with 11 bases fitting TRBD1. CDR3 length: 14 residues. From germline, CDR1 is LNHDA and CDR2 SQIVND (reference sequence). With 3 bases clipped from V and 6 bases from J, the junction kept 4 bases outside the gene matches. The CDR3 sequence: CASSMGQGVSEQYF. The CDR3 bases are TGTGCCAGTAGTATGGGACAGGGGGTAAGCGAGCAGTACTTC.

The chain joins TRBV14 to TRBJ2-7, with a tentative D call TRBD1 (5 bases). Trimming stripped 1 base from V and 6 bases from J, with 16 bases between. CDR3 length: 15 residues. Germline CDR1 is SGHDN and CDR2 is FVKESK. The chain's CDR3 is CASSQGWRQHREQYF. The CDR3 bases are TGTGCCAGCAGCCAAGGTTGGCGACAGCACCGCGAGCAGTACTTC.

V gene TRBV2 combines with J gene TRBJ1-2; 7 bases map to TRBD1. With V trimmed by 4 bases and J by 1 base, 6 bases remained unmatched. From germline, CDR1 is SNHLY and CDR2 FYNNEI. The CDR3 consists of 15 residues. CDR3 sequence: CASSARQGSNYGYTF. DNA for the CDR3: TGTGCCAGCAGTGCCCGACAGGGTAGTAACTATGGCTACACCTTC.

The CDR3 DNA reads TGTGCCAGCAGTTCCCGCGGCTCCTACAATGAGCAGTTCTTC. This gives the protein CASSSRGSYNEQFF. The chain recombines TRBV27 with TRBJ2-1, with D unclear. This CDR3 has 14 residues. Deletions cut 4 bases from V and 0 bases from J, with 7 bases between. Per germline, CDR1 MNHEY and CDR2 SMNVEV (reference sequence).

The chain combines TRBV29-1 with TRBJ1-2; unclear D gene. V lost 6 bases and J 2 bases, leaving 10 bases between the germline ends. The CDR3 consists of 12 residues. CDR1 and CDR2 from the germline V gene are SQVTM and ANQGSEA. The DNA for the CDR3 is TGCAGCGTAGACGGGCAAAACTATGGCTACACCTTC. As protein: CSVDGQNYGYTF.

CDR3 sequence: CASSPRLAGDETQYF. The CDR3 nucleotides read TGTGCCAGCAGCCCTCGACTAGCGGGAGATGAGACCCAGTACTTC. V gene TRBV7-2 combines with J gene TRBJ2-5; 12 nucleotides align to TRBD2. This CDR3 comprises 15 residues. Germline CDR1 reads SGHTA; CDR2 reads FQGNSA. The V segment lost 5 bases and the J segment 5 bases; nucleotides outside the gene matches: 6.

V is TRBV27 and J is TRBJ2-5, with a tentative D call TRBD2 (5 bases). Trimming pared 5 bases from V and 0 bases from J, leaving 19 bases between. The CDR3 runs to 17 residues. Germline loops: CDR1 MNHEY, CDR2 SMNVEV (reference sequence). The CDR3 here is CASSPQELRGYQETQYF. The CDR3 coding sequence is TGTGCCAGCAGTCCCCAAGAATTAAGAGGGTACCAAGAGACCCAGTACTTC.

This chain joins TRBV4-2 and TRBJ2-5, with 7 positions matching TRBD1. The CDR3 extends over 14 amino acids. V lost 4 bases, J lost 5 bases, and 7 bases stayed unmatched. Germline loops: CDR1 LGHNA, CDR2 YNFKEQ. The DNA of the CDR3 is TGTGCCAGCAGCCCCCGCACCAGGGGGGAGACCCAGTACTTC. This sequence encodes CASSPRTRGETQYF.

The rearrangement joins TRBV7-6 to TRBJ2-7, with 9 nucleotides matching TRBD2. Germline CDR1 reads SGHVS; CDR2 reads FNYEAQ. The ends lost 3 bases at V and 2 bases at J; junction bases unmatched: 5. CDR3 length equals 15 residues. This chain's CDR3 is CASSLGGGATYEQYF. CDR3 bases: TGTGCCAGCAGCTTGGGCGGGGGGGCGACCTACGAGCAGTACTTC.

The chain has TRBV29-1 and TRBJ1-1; D unclear. CDR1 and CDR2 from the germline V gene are SQVTM and ANQGSEA. This CDR3 is 17 amino acids long. Trimming left V 3 bases short and J 0 bases short, with 20 bases between. The CDR3 here is CSVEPTAMGPMNTEAFF. CDR3 nucleotide sequence: TGCAGCGTTGAGCCGACCGCAATGGGTCCGATGAACACTGAAGCTTTCTTT.

This CDR3 is CASSITVIAGKTDTQYF. CDR3 DNA sequence: TGTGCCAGCAGTATCACGGTGATAGCGGGAAAGACAGATACGCAGTATTTT. This chain joins TRBV2 and TRBJ2-3; 8 nucleotides agree with TRBD2. V dropped 5 bases and J dropped 3; count of bases not matched to a gene: 13. The CDR3 contains 17 residues. Germline values: CDR1 SNHLY, CDR2 FYNNEI.

CDR3 nucleotide sequence: TGTGCCAGCAGCTTAACCCTGTCATACGAGCAGTACTTC. It is translated as CASSLTLSYEQYF. The chain uses TRBV7-9 and TRBJ2-7; no definite D call. With 2 bases removed from V and 4 bases from J, the gap between germline ends came to 9 bases. CDR3 length: 13 amino acids. CDR1 SEHNR and CDR2 FQNEAQ come from the germline V gene (reference sequence).

This clone appeared once. This sequence joins TRBV18 and TRBJ2-7; 10 nucleotides match TRBD2. The CDR3 sequence is 14 residues long. Germline assignment: CDR1 KGHSH and CDR2 LQKENI. J was trimmed by 6 bases and V by 0 bases; bases with no gene match: 2. In nucleotides, the CDR3 is TGTGCCAGCTCACCACCGGGACTAGCGCCCGAGCAGTACTTC. Its translation: CASSPPGLAPEQYF.

This clone has only a few counts. The chain carries TRBV5-4 and TRBJ2-7, with 10 nucleotides matching TRBD2. This CDR3 contains 14 residues. Germline V gives CDR1 SGHNT, CDR2 YYREEE (reference sequence). V lost 4 bases and J lost 6; bases outside the gene matches: 7. DNA for the CDR3: TGTGCCAGCAGCCAGGGACTAGCGTCTGTCGAGCAGTACTTC. Amino acids: CASSQGLASVEQYF.

The chain couples TRBV5-1 to TRBJ2-2; 8 bases agree with TRBD2. Germline values: CDR1 SGHRS, CDR2 YFSETQ. Unmatched junction bases numbered 2, after V lost 1 base and J lost 0 bases. The CDR3 has 16 residues. The CDR3 region is CASSLSGGPNTGELFF. The CDR3 DNA sequence: TGCGCCAGCAGCTTGAGCGGGGGCCCGAACACCGGGGAGCTGTTTTTT.

This clone turned up a few times. The chain links TRBV21-1 to TRBJ1-5; the DNA was not compared with TRBD1, the D call given in the table. TRBV21-1 is marked as a pseudogene. The CDR3 sequence is 15 residues long. The CDR3 region is CAIRSEDTSNQPQHF. As DNA, the CDR3 is TGTGCAATTCGGTCAGAAGACACCAGCAATCAGCCCCAGCATTTT.

DNA for the CDR3: TGTGCCAGCAGTTACCTACTTGGAAACGGGATTTACGAGCAGTACTTC. Its protein product is CASSYLLGNGIYEQYF. This chain joins TRBV7-9 and TRBJ2-7; maybe TRBD2 (5 bases). Trimming took off 6 bases at V and 4 bases at J, with 22 bases between the two ends. The CDR3 runs to 16 residues. Germline V gene data show CDR1 as SEHNR and CDR2 as FQNEAQ (reference sequence).

The V and J genes are TRBV5-8 and TRBJ1-1; D not certain. Looked up from germline, CDR1 is SGHTS and CDR2 is YDEGEE. The V end lost 6 bases, the J end lost 0 bases, and 6 bases lay between the germline ends. There are 12 residues in the CDR3. Written as DNA, the CDR3 is TGTGCCAGCACCGAAATGAACACTGAAGCTTTCTTT. It specifies CASTEMNTEAFF.

The chain recombines TRBV7-2 with TRBJ1-2; possibly TRBD1 for D (6 bases). CDR1 SGHTA and CDR2 FQGNSA come from the germline V gene. The CDR3 runs 12 residues. V lost 5 bases to trimming and J lost 6 bases, with 10 bases between them. CDR3 nucleotide sequence: TGTGCCAGCAGCGAGGGGGGAAATGGCTACACCTTC. It codes for CASSEGGNGYTF.

This chain links TRBV13 with TRBJ2-4, with D tentatively TRBD2 (6 bases). CDR1 and CDR2 from the germline V gene are PRHDT and FYEKMQ (reference sequence). V lost 3 bases, J lost 5 bases, and 11 bases lay in between. This CDR3 has 14 residues. The CDR3 DNA reads as TGTGCCAGCAGCTTGGGGAGGACGGAAAACATTCAGTACTTC. Its translation: CASSLGRTENIQYF.

This chain joins TRBV28 and TRBJ2-1, with D possibly being TRBD2 (7 bases). The V end lost 3 bases, the J end lost 6 bases, and 15 bases lay between the germline ends. CDR1 MDHEN and CDR2 SYDVKM come from the germline V gene. CDR3 length: 15 amino acids. CDR3 sequence (DNA): TGTGCCAGCAGTTTTATGGGGGGGCTTGCCAATGAGCAGTTCTTC. Translation gives CASSFMGGLANEQFF.

This clone is a singleton in its sample. The chain recombines TRBV14 with TRBJ2-5; D could derive from TRBD1 or TRBD2 (5 bases each). This CDR3 region has 15 residues. Trimming removed 4 bases at V and 0 bases at J, with 12 bases between. Germline loops: CDR1 SGHDN, CDR2 FVKESK. The CDR3 reads CASSRRDQYQETQYF. In nucleotides, the CDR3 is TGTGCCAGCAGCCGCCGGGACCAGTACCAAGAGACCCAGTACTTC.